This TCR beta chain came from a study of molecular identifiers for immune sequencing clone quantification. The study, taken as a whole, reports: Among effectors, clones above 20 RNA copies held over 97% of molecules; among naive cells, under 1%.

Each CDR3 protein is one row after TCRdb ran MiXCR on the PCR reads. The sample contains about 36,000 distinct CDR3 sequences, approximately 18% of which appear only once. Researchers sorted naive CD8 T cells as cells that were CD8+CD4-CCR7+CD45RA+. The CDR3 is 16 amino acids. Deletions cut 0 bases from V and 2 bases from J, with 13 bases between. Germline lookup yields CDR1 ENHRY and CDR2 SYGVKD. Ten or more counts support this clonotype. Its specificity is not known. The sequencing input was naive CD8+ T cells from blood, with Jurkat cell RNA spiked in. Subset denoted: FACS-sorted CD8+CD4-CCR7+CD45RA+ naive T cells. The receptor was derived from a human donor in good health. Some libraries in this study had Jurkat cell RNA spiked in. The J gene is TRBJ1-2, the V gene TRBV10-3; D is undetermined. The CDR3, as DNA: TGTGCCATCAGTGAGTCGGGCCCGGGGAGGAACTATGGCTACACCTTC. This gives the protein CAISESGPGRNYGYTF.